This T cell receptor beta chain was obtained from a study of PD-1 blockade in classical Hodgkin lymphoma (dated by TCRdb to 2020 to 2022). Study-wide context: Nivolumab dosing was 3 mg/kg intravenously every 2 weeks, continuing until either disease progression or unacceptable toxicity. The study used CyTOF and TCR beta sequencing to define a peripheral blood immune signature of response to PD-1 blockade in classical Hodgkin lymphoma.

Of note for this clone: No antigen is known for it. No much larger clone exists at a distance of one base, and base qualities are not known.

The CDR3 holds 13 amino acids from the cysteine to the phenylalanine. Left in the record is the CDR3 DNA by itself, 39 bases read in frame from the first base. From the germline V gene, CDR1 is SGHDT and CDR2 is YYEEEE. The trim is 8 bases for V and 6 bases for J, with a gap of 15 bases between the germline ends. The Qiagen DNeasy kit was used to extract genomic DNA both from unsorted PBMCs and from the negatively selected CD4+ and CD8+ fractions. TCR beta CDR3 regions were subjected to amplification by immunoSEQ multiplex PCR with primers that anneal to V and J segments. A synthetic immune receptor repertoire was used to minimize amplification bias, and any remaining bias was removed computationally after sequencing. In the authors' own workflow: Repertoire diversity was quantified as the Shannon entropy index using custom Python scripts. Unsorted, CD4+ and CD8+ repertoires were analyzed separately, except in combined analyses where CD4+ and CD8+ sequences were merged in silico. Clonal expansion was defined as a frequency increase of at least 2-fold after treatment compared with C1D1, and clones undetected at baseline were assigned a pseudocount of 0.5. Clones with 0 or 1 copy at C1D1 were defined as singleton clones, while clones with 2 or more copies were defined as non-singleton clones. Clones expanded in unsorted samples were labelled as CD4+, CD8+ or unknown by matching protein sequences in sorted samples from the same patient. Diversity changes from C1D1 to C4D1 were tested in paired samples using Wilcoxon tests. This is the immuneACCESS table as TCRdb keeps it, with only in-frame sequences that have V and J called. A part of the clones is gone; compared with another copy, unresolved V genes explain less than half, and the rest is unexplained. V and J calls and clone size come straight from that table; D and trimming were deduced from the DNA. A total of 7,300 or so clones appear in this sample, 60% to 80% of them only once. The ten largest make up 30% to 40% of the sample.

What this sample's time point label stands for: cycle 4 day 1 (C4D1), after less than 7 weeks of nivolumab. Relapse after autologous stem cell transplantation had occurred in all trial patients, and cohorts A, B and C were distinguished by prior brentuximab vedotin exposure. CD8+ T cells were purified from thawed PBMCs by magnetic negative selection with a Miltenyi CD8+ T cell isolation kit. A total of approximately 51 patients with relapsed/refractory classical Hodgkin lymphoma made up the trial cohort, and each patient's best overall response was complete response, partial response or progressive disease. Single-agent nivolumab was administered to trial patients in the multi-cohort phase II CheckMate 205 trial. An independent review committee assessed best overall response by applying the 2007 International Working Group response criteria. Trial PBMCs were collected just before the start of nivolumab (C1D1) and during therapy at cycle 2 day 1 and cycle 4 day 1. After peripheral blood was drawn into 8 mL Vacutainer Cell Preparation Tubes, PBMCs were isolated by centrifugation and then cryopreserved. Purified CD4+ and CD8+ fractions were prepared only for cases in which an additional PBMC sample was available. Magnetically labelled cells were removed on LS columns in a quadroMACS separator, and the flow-through was retained as the purified fraction.

Study-level results and caveats: Newly diagnosed patients were reported to have lower baseline TCR diversity than healthy donors, and relapsed/refractory patients were reported to have lower baseline TCR diversity still. Trial patients with a complete response had baseline diversity similar to that of newly diagnosed patients, while partial responders and progressors had significantly lower diversity. Lower diversity was observed in patients in whom nivolumab was started less than 1 year after ASCT, and these patients were excluded from later analyses so that confounding by immune reconstitution would be avoided. The study was restricted to a single clinical trial cohort, and the causes of repertoire differences, possibly disease activity or prior therapy, were left undefined. A significant rise by C4D1 was seen in CD4+ but not CD8+ TCR diversity (p=0.0027 vs p=0.16), with the rise being most apparent in complete responders (p=0.02).

The chain joins TRBV5-6 to TRBJ2-1; a confident D gene designation cannot be given. This TCR came from a human donor with classical Hodgkin lymphoma. Sequences were derived from CD8+ T cells from blood, sampled before the fourth cycle of nivolumab. The DNA sequence is as follows: TGTGCCAGTGCGGTTCGGGTGGGCAATGAGCAGTTCTTC. It encodes CASAVRVGNEQFF. With the portions outside the CDR3 filled from the reference TRBV5-6 and TRBJ2-1 genes, the complete variable region becomes DAGVTQSPTHLIKTRGQQVTLRCSPKSGHDTVSWYQQALGQGPQFIFQYYEEEERQRGNFPDRFSGHQFPNYSSELNVNALLLGDSALYLCASAVRVGNEQFFGPGTRLTVL.